The present TCR beta chain was sequenced within a study of technical replicates of blood from a few donors. The germline V gene has CDR1 SEHNR and CDR2 FQNEAQ (reference sequence). This CDR3 has 16 residues. Trimming pared 5 bases from V and 1 base from J, leaving 14 bases between. Produced via immunoSEQ multiplex PCR; TCRdb's table is partial and in-frame only. The sample has about 75,000 clones; around 97% are singletons. V gene TRBV7-9 combines with J gene TRBJ2-2, with D maybe TRBD2 (5 bases). The sequenced material came from T cells isolated from PBMCs. The source of this sequence is a human donor in good health. CDR3 sequence (DNA): TGTGCCAGCAGCCGAAGTAACAGCGGGAACACCGGGGAGCTGTTTTTT. Translating gives CASSRSNSGNTGELFF.